Detailed here is one T cell receptor beta chain. Its antigen is unidentified. This CDR3 region has 15 residues. Germline-derived CDR1 and CDR2 are SNHLY and FYNNEI. This sample was included in a study of T cells in Graves' hyperthyroidism and ophthalmopathy. Stable disease denoted Graves' hyperthyroidism without ophthalmopathy progression within 18 months. Among the patients, aged 18 to 65, hyperthyroidism was newly diagnosed and had lasted under 2 months. Points from the study as a whole: In simple terms, a model built on 13 V-J features told ophthalmopathy apart from stable hyperthyroidism. Model output signaled ophthalmopathy a median 6.5 months ahead of onset.

RNA transcripts gave rise to amplified TCR beta CDR3 regions. The HTBI primer set was used in a first-round RT-PCR of the TCR CDR3. TCRdb reprocessed the multiplex PCR reads via MiXCR and lists one record per CDR3 protein. The table includes 500,000 to 600,000 distinct CDR3 sequences, just over 45% detected once. The source of this sequence is a woman aged 18-30 years with Graves' hyperthyroidism. The chain joins TRBV2 to TRBJ2-7, with 9 bases aligning to TRBD2. The better agreement between TRBJ2-1 and the DNA end casts doubt on the J call. Sequencing used peripheral blood or thyroid tissue (not recorded which). The CDR3 loop is CASKEASGNLNEQFF. Written as DNA, the CDR3 is TGTGCCAGCAAAGAAGCTAGCGGGAATTTAAATGAGCAGTTCTTC.